What follows are 24 T cell receptor beta chains derived from one specimen sequenced in a study of blood T cell repertoires in COVID-19. TCRdb keeps only in-frame clones here, not all; method: immunoSEQ multiplex PCR. The table records about 88,000 clones, 75% to 90% of them present only once. The sample taken for sequencing was peripheral blood. These receptor sequences come from a male donor with acute or convalescent COVID-19.

The V gene is TRBV5-1, the J gene TRBJ1-1, with TRBD1 matching 7 bases. V trimming: 4 bases; J trimming: 1 base; junction bases outside the gene matches: 4. Germline assignment: CDR1 SGHRS and CDR2 YFSETQ. This CDR3 contains 14 residues. Written as DNA, the CDR3 is TGCGCCAGCAGCGACACAGGGGCGAACACTGAAGCTTTCTTT. Amino acid sequence: CASSDTGANTEAFF.

The chain joins TRBV13 to TRBJ2-1, with D tentatively TRBD2 (5 bases). Per germline, CDR1 PRHDT and CDR2 FYEKMQ (reference sequence). There are 15 residues in the CDR3. Trimming took 2 bases from V and 0 from J, leaving 8 bases between them. The CDR3 is CASSLLGSSYNEQFF. CDR3 DNA sequence: TGTGCCAGCAGCTTATTGGGGAGCTCCTACAATGAGCAGTTCTTC.

V usage is TRBV29-1 and J usage is TRBJ1-4; TRBD1 is a possible D gene (6 bases). The CDR3 has 14 amino acids. The V gene lost 8 bases and the J gene lost 6 bases, with 19 bases spanning the gap. The germline V gene has CDR1 SQVTM and CDR2 ANQGSEA. CDR3 amino acids: CSTRRDIGDEKLFF. CDR3 nucleotides: TGCAGCACCCGACGGGACATTGGGGATGAAAAACTGTTTTTT. Based on the CDR3 plus reference TRBV29-1 and TRBJ1-4, the full variable domain is SAVISQKPSRDICQRGTSLTIQCQVDSQVTMMFWYRQQPGQSLTLIATANQGSEATYESGFVIDKFPISRPNLTFSTLTVSNMSPEDSSIYLCSTRRDIGDEKLFFGSGTQLSVL.

A few counts support this clone. The DNA of the CDR3 is TGTGCCATCCGGGCAAGGCTGGACAGGGGCTCCTACGAGCAGTACTTC. Its protein product is CAIRARLDRGSYEQYF. The chain joins TRBV6-6 to TRBJ2-7, with 9 bases matching TRBD1. V dropped 10 bases and J dropped 0; count of bases not matched to a gene: 13. Germline V gene lookup returns CDR1 MNHNY and CDR2 SVGAGI (reference sequence). The CDR3 length is 16 residues.

This clone was seen only once. This chain joins TRBV12-3 or TRBV12-4 and TRBJ2-7; D is perhaps TRBD1 (5 bases). Trimming left V 6 bases short and J 10 bases short, with 16 bases between. The CDR3 runs to 12 residues. CDR3 protein: CASSRQQDRQYF. In nucleotides, the CDR3 is TGTGCCAGCAGCCGGCAACAGGATCGTCAGTACTTC.

The rearrangement links TRBV10-3 to TRBJ1-6; no clear D gene. Looked up from germline, CDR1 is ENHRY and CDR2 is SYGVKD. Trimming stripped 2 bases from V and 6 bases from J, with 11 bases between. The CDR3 sequence is 15 residues long. The CDR3 protein is CAISEGPAGNSPLHF. CDR3 DNA: TGTGCCATCAGTGAGGGACCCGCGGGTAATTCACCCCTCCACTTT.

The chain employs TRBV3-1 (or the pseudogene TRBV3-2) and TRBJ1-1; D possibly corresponds to TRBD1 (5 bases). The V end was cut by 4 bases, the J end by 8 bases, with 17 bases between. CDR1 is LGHDT, CDR2 YNNKEL, per germline (reference sequence). This CDR3 has 14 amino acids. The CDR3 here is CASSPTSGAAEAFF. CDR3 DNA: TGTGCCAGCAGCCCGACGAGCGGGGCGGCAGAAGCTTTCTTT.

This sequence joins TRBV7-2 and TRBJ2-5; perhaps TRBD1 as D (5 bases). V was shortened by 1 base and J by 1 base, with 10 bases between the two germline ends. The CDR3 extends over 15 amino acids. Germline CDR1 and CDR2: SGHTA and FQGNSA. CDR3 DNA sequence: TGTGCCAGCAGCTTAGGGCCTGACAGCCAAGAGACCCAGTACTTC. Protein product: CASSLGPDSQETQYF.

CDR3 sequence (DNA): TGTGCCAGCAGTCCGACAGGGATTGGCAATCAGCCCCAGCATTTT. It yields the protein CASSPTGIGNQPQHF. The chain joins TRBV6-5 to TRBJ1-5, with 7 nucleotides matching TRBD1. This CDR3 spans 15 amino acids. Germline lookup yields CDR1 MNHEY and CDR2 SVGAGI. Losses at the gene ends were 5 bases for V and 2 bases for J; bases not matched to a gene: 6.

The rearrangement links TRBV2 to TRBJ2-5; perhaps TRBD2 as D (5 bases). This CDR3 region has 14 residues. Germline CDR1 SNHLY, CDR2 FYNNEI. V lost 5 bases and J lost 5, with 15 bases in between. The CDR3 reads CASSLDLTGETQYF. The CDR3, as DNA: TGTGCCAGCAGTCTGGACCTCACGGGGGAGACCCAGTACTTC.

This clone was seen just once. This sequence joins TRBV5-4 and TRBJ2-4; 9 bases agree with TRBD1. V shed 3 bases, J shed 5 bases, and the junction held 3 bases outside the gene matches. There are 14 residues in the CDR3. Germline assignment: CDR1 SGHNT and CDR2 YYREEE (reference sequence). The CDR3 region is CASSSQGAQNIQYF. The DNA for the CDR3 is TGTGCCAGCAGCTCACAGGGGGCACAAAACATTCAGTACTTC.

The J gene is TRBJ1-2, the V gene TRBV29-1; no definite D call. Per germline, CDR1 SQVTM and CDR2 ANQGSEA. The CDR3 runs to 12 residues. V was pared by 7 bases and J by 8 bases, with 17 bases between. The CDR3 DNA reads as TGCAGCGCCGGACTGACGTATACAGGCTACACCTTC. It yields the protein CSAGLTYTGYTF.

The chain couples TRBV18 to TRBJ2-7, with D tentatively TRBD2 (5 bases). Trimming left V 0 bases short and J 5 bases short, with 14 bases between. The CDR3 extends over 15 amino acids. From germline, CDR1 is KGHSH and CDR2 LQKENI. CDR3 amino acids: CASSPPHTPGDEQYF. CDR3 nucleotides: TGTGCCAGCTCACCACCGCACACCCCCGGGGACGAGCAGTACTTC. The full variable domain, in which reference TRBV18 and TRBJ2-7 provide the parts outside the CDR3, is NAGVMQNPRHLVRRRGQEARLRCSPMKGHSHVYWYRQLPEEGLKFMVYLQKENIIDESGMPKERFSAEFPKEGPSILRIQQVVRGDSAAYFCASSPPHTPGDEQYFGPGTRLTVT.

The chain has TRBV19 and TRBJ1-1; D is unresolved. The CDR3 loop spans 12 amino acids. Germline lookup yields CDR1 LNHDA and CDR2 SQIVND (reference sequence). V lost 5 bases to trimming and J lost 11 bases, with 15 bases between them. CDR3 region: CASSHKTGGAFF. CDR3 nucleotide sequence: TGTGCCAGTAGTCACAAGACTGGAGGGGCTTTCTTT. Variable domain in full (rest from reference TRBV19 and TRBJ1-1): DGGITQSPKYLFRKEGQNVTLSCEQNLNHDAMYWYRQDPGQGLRLIYYSQIVNDFQKGDIAEGYSVSREKKESFPLTVTSAQKNPTAFYLCASSHKTGGAFFGQGTRLTVV.

The V call is TRBV7-3, the J call TRBJ2-5, with a possible D match to TRBD2 (5 bases). With 6 bases removed from V and 2 bases from J, the gap between germline ends came to 10 bases. Germline V gene sequence: CDR1 SGHTA, CDR2 FQGTGA. The CDR3 spans 13 residues. Here the CDR3 reads CASSRGQQETQYF. The CDR3, as DNA: TGTGCCAGCAGTAGAGGGCAGCAAGAGACCCAGTACTTC.

V gene TRBV30 combines with J gene TRBJ1-3; no reliable D call. This CDR3 has 14 amino acids. Germline CDR1 GTSNPN, CDR2 SVGIG (reference sequence). Trimming left V 0 bases short and J 3 bases short, with 9 bases between. CDR3 sequence: CAWSVGGIGNTIYF. The DNA of the CDR3 is TGTGCCTGGAGTGTGGGAGGTATTGGAAACACCATATATTTT.

This clone showed up just once. The V and J genes are TRBV3-1 (or the pseudogene TRBV3-2) and TRBJ1-1, with 7 nucleotides matching TRBD1. Germline CDR1 is LGHDT and CDR2 is YNNKEL (reference sequence). J gave up 4 bases and V 5 bases, and 16 bases lay outside the gene matches. The CDR3 spans 17 residues. The CDR3: CASSKTTGARPLTEAFF. The CDR3 nucleotides read TGTGCCAGCAGCAAAACTACAGGGGCACGACCCCTCACTGAAGCTTTCTTT.

This chain links TRBV29-1 with TRBJ1-2; TRBD1 aligns across 9 bases. The V gene's germline CDR1 is SQVTM and CDR2 ANQGSEA. The CDR3 sequence is 13 residues long. V shed 6 bases and J 4 bases; nucleotides not matched to a gene: 6. The CDR3 spells CSVQDRGGYGYTF. The DNA of the CDR3 is TGCAGCGTCCAGGACAGGGGCGGCTATGGCTACACCTTC.

This clone appeared a single time. V is TRBV6-6 and J is TRBJ1-1; the match to TRBD1 covers 8 bases. Trimming cost V 6 bases and J 0 bases; bases outside gene matches: 3. The length of the CDR3 is 14 residues. CDR1 and CDR2 (germline): MNHNY, SVGAGI (reference sequence). DNA of the CDR3: TGTGCCAGCAGAGCAGGGGGCATGAACACTGAAGCTTTCTTT. Amino acids: CASRAGGMNTEAFF.

The rearrangement joins TRBV9 to TRBJ1-4; D gene uncertain. Per the germline V gene, CDR1 is SGDLS and CDR2 is YYNGEE. CDR3 length: 15 amino acids. V was trimmed by 0 bases and J by 0 bases, leaving 6 bases between them. CDR3: CASSVVGATNEKLFF. In nucleotides, the CDR3 is TGTGCCAGCAGCGTAGTCGGGGCAACTAATGAAAAACTGTTTTTT.

The V and J genes are TRBV28 and TRBJ1-2, with D maybe TRBD1 (5 bases). Deletions cut 3 bases from V and 2 bases from J, with 10 bases between. Germline assignment: CDR1 MDHEN and CDR2 SYDVKM. The CDR3 totals 14 residues. The CDR3 nucleotides read TGTGCCAGCAGTTTCGTCCAGGGAAACTATGGCTACACCTTC. Amino acids: CASSFVQGNYGYTF.

The rearrangement joins TRBV7-8 to TRBJ1-5; 7 bases agree with TRBD1. Trimming removed 0 bases from V and 1 base from J; junction bases left unmatched: 6. Germline values: CDR1 SGHVS, CDR2 FQNEAQ. This CDR3 is 17 amino acids long. CDR3 bases: TGTGCCAGCAGCTTAGCGACAGGGACGGCAAGCAATCAGCCCCAGCATTTT. Translation: CASSLATGTASNQPQHF.

The chain recombines TRBV6-2 or TRBV6-3 with TRBJ2-5; D gene unclear. The germline V gene has CDR1 MNHEY and CDR2 SVGEGT. With 5 bases removed from V and 6 bases from J, the gap between germline ends came to 7 bases. The CDR3 has 11 amino acids. The CDR3 DNA follows: TGTGCCAGCAGTGATCAGAAGACCCAGTACTTC. As protein: CASSDQKTQYF.

The genes are TRBV30 and TRBJ1-1, with D maybe TRBD1 (5 bases). The V end was cut by 4 bases, the J end by 0 bases, with 15 bases between. The V gene's germline CDR1 is GTSNPN and CDR2 SVGIG (reference sequence). The CDR3 spans 15 residues. The CDR3 DNA reads TGTGCCTGGATCAGGGCAGGCACCCTGAACACTGAAGCTTTCTTT. It encodes CAWIRAGTLNTEAFF. Drawing the rest from reference TRBV30 and TRBJ1-1, the complete variable domain is SQTIHQWPATLVQPVGSPLSLECTVEGTSNPNLYWYRQAAGRGLQLLFYSVGIGQISSEVPQNLSASRPQDRQFILSSKKLLLSDSGFYLCAWIRAGTLNTEAFFGQGTRLTVV.